Listed here are 18 T cell receptor beta chains from one sample, sequenced in a study of CD8+CD57+ T cells in acquired aplastic anemia. The patients chosen for sequencing had shown expansion of CD8+CD57+ cells (detected by flow cytometry). Researchers used genomic DNA as the template to profile TCR beta VDJ and CDR3. TCRdb redid the calling of the reads with MiXCR, one entry per CDR3 protein. The sample lists under 200,000 distinct CDR3 sequences; roughly two thirds were seen once. The sequenced sample consisted of sorted CD4+, CD8+, or CD8+CD57+ T cells (not recorded which) from PBMCs. Receptor source: a human donor with aplastic anemia.

This clonotype has just a few counts. The chain uses TRBV5-1 and TRBJ1-3; D gene unclear. Per the germline V gene, CDR1 is SGHRS and CDR2 is YFSETQ. Trimming took off 0 bases at V and 7 bases at J, with 14 bases between the two ends. The CDR3 is 15 amino acids. CDR3 amino acids: CASSLDPGLANTIYF. CDR3 nucleotides: TGCGCCAGCAGCTTGGATCCGGGTTTGGCTAACACCATATATTTT.

The V gene is TRBV19, the J gene TRBJ1-5, with TRBD1 matching over 9 bases. Per the germline V gene, CDR1 is LNHDA and CDR2 is SQIVND (reference sequence). The CDR3 length is 14 residues. V was pared by 7 bases and J by 3 bases, with 4 bases of the junction left unmatched. The CDR3 region is CASTRDRVNQPQHF. The CDR3 coding sequence is TGTGCCAGTACCCGGGACAGGGTCAATCAGCCCCAGCATTTT.

The rearrangement joins TRBV5-1 to TRBJ2-3, with D tentatively TRBD2 (5 bases). The V end lost 5 bases, the J end lost 1 base, and 14 bases lay between the germline ends. Germline V CDR1 and CDR2: SGHRS, YFSETQ. CDR3 size: 15 residues. The CDR3 DNA is TGCGCCAGCAGGGTGGAAGCGGTAGGCACAGATACGCAGTATTTT. This encodes CASRVEAVGTDTQYF.

This clonotype has a handful of counts. The chain is built from TRBV20-1 and TRBJ1-2; D unresolved. The ends were cut back, 0 bases at V and 4 bases at J, with 6 bases in the middle. This CDR3 is built from 12 residues. Germline V gives CDR1 DFQATT, CDR2 SNEGSKA (reference sequence). As DNA, the CDR3 is TGCAGTGCTAGAGATCACGGCTATGGCTACACCTTC. Translating it yields CSARDHGYGYTF.

The chain employs TRBV25-1 and TRBJ1-4; the D is unclear. The CDR3 consists of 14 residues. The V gene's germline CDR1 is MGHDK and CDR2 SYGVNS. V lost 1 base and J lost 7, with 10 bases in between. Written as DNA, the CDR3 is TGTGCCAGCAGTGAATCCGGGCGGGGTGAAAAACTGTTTTTT. Translating it yields CASSESGRGEKLFF.

The chain combines TRBV2 with TRBJ2-6; no clear D gene. CDR3 length equals 18 residues. Germline CDR1 reads SNHLY; CDR2 reads FYNNEI. The germline V and J ends were trimmed by 3 bases and 1 base, with 16 bases remaining between them. The CDR3 loop is CASSEARALGSGANVLTF. The CDR3, as DNA: TGTGCCAGCAGTGAGGCTAGAGCCCTGGGTTCTGGGGCCAACGTCCTGACTTTC.

The V call is TRBV9, the J call TRBJ2-1; D tentatively reads TRBD1 or TRBD2 (5 bases each). From germline, CDR1 is SGDLS and CDR2 YYNGEE. This CDR3 has 14 amino acids. The V end lost 2 bases, the J end lost 5 bases, and 11 bases lay between the germline ends. The CDR3 DNA is TGTGCCAGCAGCGTGTTCGGGACCGACAATGAGCAGTTCTTC. This gives the protein CASSVFGTDNEQFF.

This chain joins TRBV20-1 and TRBJ2-5, with TRBD2 identical over 7 bases. The CDR3 has 13 amino acids. V was clipped by 4 bases and J by 2 bases; unmatched bases: 4. Germline CDR1 reads DFQATT; CDR2 reads SNEGSKA (reference sequence). CDR3 DNA sequence: TGCAGTGCTATTCTTAGCGGGCAAGAGACCCAGTACTTC. This sequence encodes CSAILSGQETQYF.

The V and J genes are TRBV5-1 and TRBJ2-7, with D possibly being TRBD1 (6 bases). The CDR3 extends over 19 amino acids. V lost 1 base to trimming and J lost 2 bases, with 25 bases between them. Per germline, CDR1 SGHRS and CDR2 YFSETQ. CDR3 protein: CASSLSGQMLEDKPYEQYF. The CDR3 bases are TGCGCCAGCAGCTTGTCAGGACAGATGTTAGAGGACAAGCCCTACGAGCAGTACTTC. Filled out from reference TRBV5-1 and TRBJ2-7, the complete variable domain reads KAGVTQTPRYLIKTRGQQVTLSCSPISGHRSVSWYQQTPGQGLQFLFEYFSETQRNKGNFPGRFSGRQFSNSRSEMNVSTLELGDSALYLCASSLSGQMLEDKPYEQYFGPGTRLTVT.

The V call is TRBV20-1, the J call TRBJ2-5; 8 bases are a match to TRBD2. V was clipped by 2 bases and J by 6 bases; unmatched bases: 8. In germline, CDR1 is DFQATT, CDR2 SNEGSKA (reference sequence). The CDR3 extends over 14 amino acids. The CDR3 here is CSARMGLVSQTQYF. The DNA of the CDR3 is TGCAGTGCTAGAATGGGACTAGTCAGCCAGACCCAGTACTTC.

This clonotype was seen more than once but under ten times. The chain combines TRBV19 with TRBJ1-1; the D is unclear. The CDR3 totals 11 residues. From germline, CDR1 is LNHDA and CDR2 SQIVND (reference sequence). The V gene lost 0 bases and the J gene lost 4 bases, with 0 bases spanning the gap. CDR3 in DNA: TGTGCCAGTAGTATAGACACTGAAGCTTTCTTT. Its translation: CASSIDTEAFF.

This clonotype was detected once. The genes are TRBV20-1 and TRBJ1-1, with 10 nucleotides matching TRBD1. V trimming: 0 bases; J trimming: 4 bases; junction bases outside the gene matches: 5. The CDR3 has 15 residues. Germline V gene lookup returns CDR1 DFQATT and CDR2 SNEGSKA (reference sequence). This CDR3 is CSARDPGQGSTEAFF. CDR3 sequence (DNA): TGCAGTGCTAGAGATCCGGGACAGGGGAGCACTGAAGCTTTCTTT.

The V call is TRBV7-8, the J call TRBJ1-2, with 8 bases lining up with TRBD1. Losses at the gene ends were 1 base for V and 8 bases for J; bases not matched to a gene: 6. Germline CDR1 and CDR2: SGHVS and FQNEAQ. The CDR3 totals 14 residues. Here the CDR3 reads CASSLGAGGGGYTF. CDR3 DNA: TGTGCCAGCAGCTTAGGGGCAGGGGGCGGCGGCTACACCTTC.

On this clonotype: Without the conserved terminal phenylalanine or tryptophan, this CDR3 likely stems from a read error. The DNA is omitted, as the CDR3 cannot be located on it reliably, and the CDR3 follows TCRdb's listing. The chain carries TRBV24-1 and TRBJ2-1; TRBD1 reflects the table's D call only, with no check against the DNA. Germline V gene sequence: CDR1 KGHDR, CDR2 SFDVKD. Termini included, the CDR3 measures 19 amino acids. CDR3 loop: CATSVPSGTGDRAPTMSSC.

This clonotype was seen more than once but under ten times. The V gene is TRBV24-1, the J gene TRBJ2-5; 8 bases agree with TRBD1. J gave up 5 bases and V 2 bases, and 3 bases lay outside the gene matches. CDR1 and CDR2 from the germline V gene are KGHDR and SFDVKD. There are 14 residues in the CDR3. The CDR3 nucleotides are TGTGCCACCAGTGATTCCACAGGGGGGGAGACCCAGTACTTC. Amino acid sequence: CATSDSTGGETQYF.

This clonotype turned up a few times. This chain joins TRBV20-1 and TRBJ1-5; D not certain. Looked up from germline, CDR1 is DFQATT and CDR2 is SNEGSKA (reference sequence). The CDR3 is 15 amino acids. V lost 2 bases and J lost 0, with 11 bases in between. DNA of the CDR3: TGCAGTGCTAGATTCGGGAGACTTAGCAATCAGCCCCAGCATTTT. Its translation: CSARFGRLSNQPQHF.

The chain is built from TRBV15 and TRBJ1-2; the match to TRBD1 covers 8 bases. This CDR3 is 15 amino acids long. Germline values: CDR1 LNHNV, CDR2 YYDKDF (reference sequence). J was trimmed by 6 bases and V by 2 bases; bases with no gene match: 8. The CDR3 protein is CATSRPGGAGDGYTF. CDR3 bases: TGTGCCACCAGCAGACCAGGGGGCGCGGGTGATGGCTACACCTTC.

The chain has TRBV12-3 or TRBV12-4 and TRBJ2-1; 9 bases match TRBD1. The CDR3 spans 13 residues. The trim removed 1 base at V and 8 bases at J, leaving 0 bases unmatched. CDR3 region: CASSLDRGHEQFF. DNA for the CDR3: TGTGCCAGCAGTTTAGACAGGGGGCATGAGCAGTTCTTC.